This T cell receptor beta chain stems from a study of OX40 agonist ivuxolimab in advanced cancers. Data came from immunoSEQ multiplex PCR; TCRdb stores just in-frame clones and leaves some out. The table records 30,000 or so clones, around four fifths of them present only once. Germline values: CDR1 SGHRS, CDR2 YFSETQ. The germline V and J ends were trimmed by 3 bases and 4 bases, with 22 bases remaining between them. This CDR3 spans 17 amino acids. The chain uses TRBV5-1 and TRBJ1-1; maybe TRBD1 (6 bases). The clonotype was recovered from an adult with an advanced solid tumor such as melanoma, head and neck, liver or kidney cancer. The material sequenced was CD4+ or CD8+ T cells sorted from blood, taken in a trial of the OX40 agonist ivuxolimab. The CDR3 is CASSYHRDTARGTEAFF. The CDR3, as DNA: TGCGCCAGCAGCTATCACCGGGACACGGCAAGGGGCACTGAAGCTTTCTTT.